This T cell receptor (beta chain) was found in a study of neurological immune-mediated disorders. Germline lookup yields CDR1 SQVTM and CDR2 ANQGSEA. V was shortened by 5 bases and J by 6 bases, with 19 bases between the two germline ends. The CDR3 sequence is 14 residues long. TCRdb passed the 5' RACE reads through MiXCR, listing each CDR3 protein once. The repertoire holds around 61,000 distinct CDR3 sequences, with roughly 5.6% as singletons. This clonotype was recorded at least ten times. This sequence joins TRBV29-1 and TRBJ1-1, with D possibly TRBD1 on 5 matching bases. The sequenced sample consisted of PBMCs. This TCR came from a human donor with multiple sclerosis. The donor label of this sample is uncertain. DNA for the CDR3: TGCAGCGTTATGATTGGGGGAGTTCTTCCTGAAGCTTTCTTT. Protein product: CSVMIGGVLPEAFF.